The clone carrying this TCR beta chain was observed a single time. The target antigen is unknown. Use of 60 Vbeta and 13 Jbeta primers characterized the PCR. Sequenced by immunoSEQ multiplex PCR; TCRdb stores in-frame clones only, minus some. Among about 55,000 clones listed, approximately 78% were seen once. These data come from a study of cytomegalovirus exposure and HLA in healthy donors. Study observations and caveats: TCR beta sequences numbering 15,000 to 20,000 were associated with HLA alleles at 0.05 false discovery rate in a later analysis.

Germline V lookup: CDR1 SGHTS, CDR2 YDEGEE. The CDR3 runs 16 residues. V dropped 0 bases and J dropped 4; count of bases not matched to a gene: 7. Sequencing was done on a sample of PBMCs. This receptor was obtained from a female donor in good health and CMV-seronegative. The gene calls are TRBV5-8 and TRBJ2-7; 10 bases map to TRBD2. CDR3 bases: TGTGCCAGCAGCTTGGCCGGGACTAGCGAGTTTTACGAGCAGTACTTC. Encoded protein: CASSLAGTSEFYEQYF.